The present entry profiles one T cell receptor beta chain with its context. Its antigen is undetermined. Using immunoSEQ multiplex PCR, the repertoire was profiled, and TCRdb retains in-frame clones only, with some absent. The sample holds about 74,000 clones, 70% to 80% seen once. Trimming removed 1 base from V and 0 bases from J, with 4 bases in between. Germline V lookup: CDR1 SGHAT, CDR2 FQNNGV. The CDR3 spans 14 residues. The source of the sample is a study of vaccination effects on CD4 cells after COVID-19. Whole-study context: ViraFEST assay sequencing came after antigen-specific CD4+ T cells were expanded with viral peptide pools.

The culture ran for 10 days before CD4+ T cells were isolated. Vaccine recipients, nucleocapsid antibody negative, had no prior SARS-CoV-2 infection. On days 3 and 7, fresh IL-2 medium replaced half the medium. General study findings and limits: Convalescent patients were scarce in the study, and it lacked early post-infection timepoints.

The genes are TRBV11-2 and TRBJ1-3; D is unresolved. The sequence came from a human donor who received a COVID-19 vaccine. Sequencing was performed on CD4+ T cells from PBMCs cultured without peptide, taken before COVID-19 vaccination. CDR3 region: CASSLVSSGNTIYF. CDR3 in DNA: TGTGCCAGCAGCTTAGTGAGCTCTGGAAACACCATATATTTT. The full variable domain, its missing parts supplied by reference TRBV11-2 and TRBJ1-3, is EAGVAQSPRYKIIEKRQSVAFWCNPISGHATLYWYQQILGQGPKLLIQFQNNGVVDDSQLPKDRFSAERLKGVDSTLKIQPAKLEDSAVYLCASSLVSSGNTIYFGEGSWLTVV.